Below are 5 T cell receptor beta chains sequenced from a single sample in a study of patients and donors after allogeneic stem cell transplantation. MiXCR was run by TCRdb on the RT-PCR reads, yielding one entry per CDR3 protein. Seen here are 150,000 to 200,000 distinct CDR3 sequences, 30% observed once, and the top ten hold around 3.3%. The sample taken for sequencing was blood, either unsorted or a sorted T cell fraction (not recorded which). These receptors came from a human donor who was either an allogeneic HSCT recipient or a stem cell or donor lymphocyte infusion donor (not recorded which). It is not recorded whose cells these are; they may come from a transplant donor.

The J gene is TRBJ2-1, the V gene TRBV27; the D is unclear. V dropped 6 bases and J dropped 10 bases, with 16 bases sitting between them. This CDR3 region has 13 residues. Germline CDR1 MNHEY, CDR2 SMNVEV (reference sequence). CDR3 residues: CASSIRPVGEQFF. Here the CDR3 DNA reads TGTGCCAGCAGCATCCGCCCGGTAGGGGAGCAGTTCTTC.

This clonotype was detected a few times. The chain joins TRBV7-2 to TRBJ1-2; D unclear. V was trimmed by 3 bases and J by 7 bases, leaving 9 bases between them. CDR1 is SGHTA, CDR2 FQGNSA, per germline. The CDR3 runs 12 residues. The CDR3 DNA follows: TGTGCCAGCAGCTTTCCGGGTGGTGGCTACACCTTC. Residues: CASSFPGGGYTF.

This clonotype was found a few times. This rearrangement joins TRBV4-2 to TRBJ1-2, with TRBD1 identical over 9 bases. Looked up from germline, CDR1 is LGHNA and CDR2 is YNFKEQ. The CDR3 covers 18 residues. V was pared by 0 bases and J by 0 bases, with 8 bases of the junction left unmatched. CDR3 coding DNA: TGTGCCAGCAGCCAAGAGACAGGGGGAAAGGGAGCTAACTATGGCTACACCTTC. Protein sequence: CASSQETGGKGANYGYTF.

This clonotype appeared a few times. This chain uses TRBV2 with TRBJ2-1; a weak D match, TRBD2 (5 bases). V was shortened by 4 bases and J by 5 bases, with 9 bases between the two germline ends. CDR1 and CDR2 from the germline V gene are SNHLY and FYNNEI. The CDR3 has 13 residues. CDR3 loop: CASSGPTNNEQFF. CDR3 sequence (DNA): TGTGCCAGCAGTGGACCGACTAACAATGAGCAGTTCTTC.

This clonotype was seen a few times. The chain has TRBV7-2 and TRBJ1-5; no firm D call. The CDR3 loop spans 15 amino acids. Germline CDR1 reads SGHTA; CDR2 reads FQGNSA. Trimming stripped 0 bases from V and 0 bases from J, with 6 bases between. The CDR3 protein is CASSLASNSNQPQHF. CDR3 coding DNA: TGTGCCAGCAGCTTAGCCTCCAATAGCAATCAGCCCCAGCATTTT.